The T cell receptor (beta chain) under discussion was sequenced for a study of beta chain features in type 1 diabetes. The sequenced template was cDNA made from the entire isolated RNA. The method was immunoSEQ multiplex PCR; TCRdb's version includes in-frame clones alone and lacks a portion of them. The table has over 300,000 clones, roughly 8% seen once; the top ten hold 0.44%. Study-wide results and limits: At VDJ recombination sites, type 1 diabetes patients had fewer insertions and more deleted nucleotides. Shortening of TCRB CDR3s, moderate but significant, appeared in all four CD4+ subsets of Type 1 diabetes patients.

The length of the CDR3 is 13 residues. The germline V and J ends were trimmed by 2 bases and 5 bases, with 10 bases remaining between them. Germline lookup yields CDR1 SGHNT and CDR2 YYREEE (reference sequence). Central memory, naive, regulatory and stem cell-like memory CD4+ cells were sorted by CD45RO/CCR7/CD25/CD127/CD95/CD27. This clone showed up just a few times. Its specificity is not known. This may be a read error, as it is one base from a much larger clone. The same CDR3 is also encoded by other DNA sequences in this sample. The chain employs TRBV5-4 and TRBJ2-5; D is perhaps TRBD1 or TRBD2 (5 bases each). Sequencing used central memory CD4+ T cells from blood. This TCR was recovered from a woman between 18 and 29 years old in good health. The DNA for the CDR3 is TGTGCCAGCAGCTTAGACTGGGGGGAGACCCAGTACTTC. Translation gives CASSLDWGETQYF.